Presented here are 5 T cell receptor beta chains from one specimen sequenced in a study of radiation and T cells in renal cell carcinoma. Time point in this sample: blood 2 weeks post-SBRT. Treatment meaning: 15 Gy SBRT to primary tumor, nephrectomy 4 weeks later. TCRdb keeps only in-frame clones here, not all; method: immunoSEQ multiplex PCR. Of 95,000 to 150,000 clones detected, 81% appear once; the ten largest clones hold 5.8%. The sequences come from blood, collected from a patient whose treatment included radiotherapy and nephrectomy. These receptors all come from a man between 50 and 59 years old with renal cell carcinoma.

This rearrangement joins TRBV19 to TRBJ1-2, with no clear D. Germline-derived CDR1 and CDR2 are LNHDA and SQIVND (reference sequence). Trimming removed 6 bases at V and 4 bases at J, with 18 bases between. This CDR3 is 15 amino acids long. The DNA of the CDR3 is TGTGCCAGTAGCCCCGGACCCCTCCAGACCTATGGCTACACCTTC. Residues: CASSPGPLQTYGYTF.

The chain joins TRBV5-1 to TRBJ2-5; D might be TRBD2 (6 bases). The germline V gene encodes CDR1 SGHRS and CDR2 YFSETQ. The CDR3 is 14 residues long. The V end was cut by 4 bases, the J end by 7 bases, with 17 bases between. The CDR3 protein is CASSPGTQGGTQYF. The CDR3 DNA follows: TGCGCCAGCAGCCCCGGGACCCAGGGAGGGACCCAGTACTTC.

With regard to this clone: At one of its ends the junction is not consistent with the germline gene, which may arise from a read error. V usage is TRBV7-7 and J usage is TRBJ2-3, with 9 nucleotides matching TRBD1. CDR3 length: 15 residues. The germline V gene has CDR1 SSHAT and CDR2 FNYEAQ (reference sequence). CDR3 region: CASSSGQGSTDTQYF. CDR3 nucleotide sequence: TGTGCTAGCAGCTCCGGACAGGGGAGCACAGATACGCAGTATTTT. The full variable domain, its missing parts supplied by reference TRBV7-7 and TRBJ2-3, is GAGVSQSPRYKVTKRGQDVTLRCDPISSHATLYWYQQALGQGPEFLTYFNYEAQPDKSGLPSDRFSAERPEGSISTLTIQRTEQRDSAMYRCASSSGQGSTDTQYFGPGTRLTVL.

This clone was seen a few times. This chain joins TRBV4-1 and TRBJ2-7; 9 bases agree with TRBD2. Germline lookup yields CDR1 MGHRA and CDR2 YSYEKL. The J segment lost 4 bases and the V segment lost 0 bases, leaving 4 bases of the junction unmatched. CDR3 length: 15 amino acids. The chain's CDR3 is CASSQDLAGLYEQYF. CDR3 coding DNA: TGCGCCAGCAGCCAAGACCTAGCGGGATTGTACGAGCAGTACTTC.

This rearrangement joins TRBV2 to TRBJ2-3, with a possible D match to TRBD1 (7 bases). Germline assignment: CDR1 SNHLY and CDR2 FYNNEI. The CDR3 is made up of 15 amino acids. The V and J ends lost 6 bases and 6 bases respectively, with 19 bases between them. CDR3 protein: CASSVPEGAGDTQYF. The CDR3 nucleotides are TGTGCCAGCAGCGTGCCGGAGGGGGCAGGTGATACGCAGTATTTT.